These 27 T cell receptor beta chains came from one sample sequenced in a study of blood T cell repertoires in COVID-19. Clones were read by immunoSEQ multiplex PCR, and TCRdb kept only the in-frame ones, dropping some. There are roughly 80,000 clones in the sample; over 75% occur only once, and roughly 6.2% lies in the top ten. Material: peripheral blood. The receptors here all came from a man between 45 and 60 years old with active COVID-19.

The chain couples TRBV21-1 to TRBJ2-3; the tabulated D call, TRBD2, remains unverified against the DNA. TRBV21-1 has pseudogene status. The CDR3 length is 13 residues. CDR3 sequence (DNA): TGTGCCAGCAGAAGAGAGGGGAGGCATACGCAGTATTTT. This translates into CASRREGRHTQYF.

This clone was seen a single time. The chain links TRBV19 to TRBJ2-2, with TRBD2 matching 12 bases. Germline V CDR1 and CDR2: LNHDA, SQIVND (reference sequence). This CDR3 contains 16 residues. V gave up 5 bases and J gave up 5 bases; unmatched junction bases: 6. The CDR3 coding sequence is TGTGCCAGTAGTCCCGGACTAGCGGGGTTGACCGGGGAGCTGTTTTTT. Residues: CASSPGLAGLTGELFF. The variable domain in full, with the rest retrieved from reference TRBV19 and TRBJ2-2, is DGGITQSPKYLFRKEGQNVTLSCEQNLNHDAMYWYRQDPGQGLRLIYYSQIVNDFQKGDIAEGYSVSREKKESFPLTVTSAQKNPTAFYLCASSPGLAGLTGELFFGEGSRLTVL.

The chain links TRBV15 to TRBJ2-3, with TRBD1 matching over 7 bases. With V trimmed by 3 bases and J by 2 bases, 8 bases remained unmatched. The CDR3 extends over 16 amino acids. Germline CDR1 reads LNHNV; CDR2 reads YYDKDF (reference sequence). DNA of the CDR3: TGTGCCACCAGCAGGCCCAGGCAGGGGGTCACAGATACGCAGTATTTT. It codes for CATSRPRQGVTDTQYF.

This chain connects TRBV28 to TRBJ2-1; TRBD2 matches 8 bases. V was clipped by 7 bases and J by 2 bases; unmatched bases: 7. The CDR3 has 15 amino acids. Germline lookup yields CDR1 MDHEN and CDR2 SYDVKM. Here the CDR3 reads CASIPSGGTYNEQFF. The CDR3 bases are TGTGCCAGCATCCCGTCGGGGGGGACCTACAATGAGCAGTTCTTC.

This clone was detected only once. The J gene is TRBJ2-7, the V gene TRBV28; 9 bases match TRBD2. CDR1 is MDHEN, CDR2 SYDVKM, per germline. The length of the CDR3 is 15 residues. V was clipped by 5 bases and J by 6 bases; unmatched bases: 11. CDR3 protein: CASSGGGASFVEQYF. The CDR3 bases are TGTGCCAGCAGTGGCGGGGGGGCCTCCTTCGTCGAGCAGTACTTC.

The chain uses TRBV27 and TRBJ2-6, with D perhaps matching TRBD2 (6 bases). This CDR3 contains 18 residues. Germline loops: CDR1 MNHEY, CDR2 SMNVEV (reference sequence). Trimming pared 4 bases from V and 2 bases from J, leaving 18 bases between. The CDR3 bases are TGTGCCAGCAGTTCGCCGGCCAGGGCGGGGACTGGGGCCAACGTCCTGACTTTC. It encodes CASSSPARAGTGANVLTF.

The V gene is TRBV27, the J gene TRBJ2-1; TRBD2 is a possible D gene (5 bases). With 8 bases removed from V and 5 bases from J, the gap between germline ends came to 22 bases. The CDR3 length is 16 residues. In germline, CDR1 is MNHEY, CDR2 SMNVEV (reference sequence). The CDR3 loop is CASFAPGVLENNEQFF. For the CDR3, the DNA is TGTGCCAGCTTCGCCCCCGGGGTTCTGGAAAACAATGAGCAGTTCTTC.

This clone was observed once. The genes are TRBV5-4 and TRBJ2-3; TRBD1 aligns across 9 bases. Germline V gives CDR1 SGHNT, CDR2 YYREEE (reference sequence). V lost 3 bases, J lost 4 bases, and 3 bases stayed unmatched. The CDR3 loop spans 14 amino acids. The CDR3 DNA reads TGTGCCAGCAGCTCCGGGACAGGGTCAGATACGCAGTATTTT. This encodes CASSSGTGSDTQYF.

This rearrangement joins TRBV7-2 to TRBJ1-5, with D tentatively TRBD1 (5 bases). V was trimmed by 3 bases and J by 1 base, leaving 19 bases between them. Per germline, CDR1 SGHTA and CDR2 FQGNSA. The CDR3 length is 18 residues. This CDR3 is CASSFSPQTELSNQPQHF. The CDR3 DNA reads TGTGCCAGCAGCTTCTCCCCCCAGACAGAGCTCAGCAATCAGCCCCAGCATTTT.

The chain uses TRBV21-1 and TRBJ1-5; the table gives TRBD1 as D, unverified against the DNA. TRBV21-1 is described as a pseudogene. The CDR3 contains 17 residues. CDR3 DNA sequence: TGTGCCAGCAGCAAAGGATTTTCACAGGGGGCTAGTCAGCCCCAGCATTTT. Its protein is CASSKGFSQGASQPQHF.

This clone was seen a handful of times. This chain uses TRBV12-5 with TRBJ1-1; maybe TRBD1 (5 bases). Germline V gene sequence: CDR1 LGHNT, CDR2 FRNRAP. Trimming removed 5 bases from V and 5 bases from J, with 18 bases in between. This CDR3 is 15 amino acids long. The CDR3 nucleotides read TGTGCTAGTGGTATCTGGACACCGAAGGGGACTGAAGCTTTCTTT. It is translated as CASGIWTPKGTEAFF.

The rearrangement links TRBV10-3 to TRBJ1-1; 7 positions agree with TRBD1. Germline V lookup: CDR1 ENHRY, CDR2 SYGVKD. This CDR3 spans 13 amino acids. V lost 6 bases, J lost 3 bases, and 4 bases stayed unmatched. The CDR3 region is CAIRRQGDTEAFF. The DNA of the CDR3 is TGTGCCATCAGGCGACAGGGCGACACTGAAGCTTTCTTT.

The chain joins TRBV9 to TRBJ1-2; 10 bases fit TRBD1. Germline CDR1 reads SGDLS; CDR2 reads YYNGEE. This CDR3 comprises 14 residues. After removal of 0 bases from V and 8 bases from J, the junction contained 4 bases not matched to a gene. The CDR3 DNA is TGTGCCAGCAGCGTAGGACAGGGGGCGGGAGGCTACACCTTC. It specifies CASSVGQGAGGYTF.

This clone was recorded only once. The chain joins TRBV11-2 to TRBJ1-6, with 7 bases fitting TRBD1. Germline V gene lookup returns CDR1 SGHAT and CDR2 FQNNGV. V was pared by 3 bases and J by 6 bases, with 2 bases of the junction left unmatched. CDR3 length equals 14 residues. Here the CDR3 DNA reads TGTGCCAGCAGCTTCGGGACAGCTAATTCACCCCTCCACTTT. Protein: CASSFGTANSPLHF.

This clone has a count of ten or more. In this CDR3 the conserved last residue, phenylalanine or tryptophan, is missing, so a read error is likely. The DNA is left out, because the CDR3 cannot be placed on it with certainty; the CDR3 is given as TCRdb lists it. V is TRBV14 and J is TRBJ2-7; whether TRBD2, the table's D call, matches the DNA was not checked. The CDR3 is 12 amino acids in total, end residues counted. Germline CDR1 is SGHDN and CDR2 is FVKESK. CDR3 protein: CASSQEGGAPHL.

The CDR3 DNA sequence: TGTGCCAGCAGCCTTATGGGACAGGGTGCTGAAAAACTGTTTTTT. This encodes CASSLMGQGAEKLFF. V gene TRBV7-9 combines with J gene TRBJ1-4, with 9 bases that match TRBD1. CDR1 and CDR2 (germline): SEHNR, FQNEAQ (reference sequence). CDR3 length equals 15 residues. Trimming took 5 bases from V and 7 from J; bases not matched to a gene: 8.

The chain has TRBV10-3 and TRBJ1-1; TRBD1 is a possible D gene (5 bases). The CDR3 is made up of 17 amino acids. V was trimmed by 0 bases and J by 3 bases, leaving 17 bases between them. Looked up from germline, CDR1 is ENHRY and CDR2 is SYGVKD. Here the CDR3 DNA reads TGTGCCATCAGTGAGTCGATAGTCGCAGGGAGGGACACTGAAGCTTTCTTT. Residues: CAISESIVAGRDTEAFF.

The chain uses TRBV11-2 and TRBJ2-1, with TRBD2 matching over 7 bases. The CDR3 has 15 amino acids. Losses at the gene ends were 3 bases for V and 8 bases for J; bases not matched to a gene: 10. Germline CDR1 SGHAT, CDR2 FQNNGV. In nucleotides, the CDR3 is TGTGCCAGCAGCTTGGAAGCGGGGACCTGGGATGAGCAGTTCTTC. It codes for CASSLEAGTWDEQFF.

The V call is TRBV12-3 or TRBV12-4, the J call TRBJ2-1; D unclear. This CDR3 region has 11 residues. Trimming pared 6 bases from V and 8 bases from J, leaving 8 bases between. DNA for the CDR3: TGTGCCAGCAGCTCACGGTATGAGCAGTTCTTC. As protein: CASSSRYEQFF.

The genes are TRBV7-2 and TRBJ2-2; a weak D match, TRBD1 (6 bases). CDR1 SGHTA and CDR2 FQGNSA come from the germline V gene. V was clipped by 5 bases and J by 5 bases, with 18 bases between them. The CDR3 has 16 residues. For the CDR3, the DNA is TGTGCCAGCAGCCAAGGGCGGACAGCCATTACCGGGGAGCTGTTTTTT. The encoded protein is CASSQGRTAITGELFF. The full variable domain, its missing parts supplied by reference TRBV7-2 and TRBJ2-2, is GAGVSQSPSNKVTEKGKDVELRCDPISGHTALYWYRQSLGQGLEFLIYFQGNSAPDKSGLPSDRFSAERTGGSVSTLTIQRTQQEDSAVYLCASSQGRTAITGELFFGEGSRLTVL.

V gene TRBV14 combines with J gene TRBJ1-2; no reliable D call. The CDR3 contains 13 residues. The germline gives CDR1 SGHDN, CDR2 FVKESK. V lost 1 base and J lost 8, with 11 bases in between. The CDR3 is CASSQGRAGGYTF. CDR3 DNA: TGTGCCAGCAGCCAAGGGCGGGCCGGCGGCTACACCTTC.

The genes are TRBV10-3 and TRBJ2-1; TRBD2 matches at 10 bases. The CDR3 contains 16 residues. Germline V gene sequence: CDR1 ENHRY, CDR2 SYGVKD. The V gene end was trimmed by 3 bases and the J gene end by 9 bases; junction bases not matched to a gene: 11. CDR3: CAISDAPNSGGLEQFF. In DNA, the CDR3 is TGTGCCATCAGTGATGCTCCTAATAGCGGGGGGCTTGAGCAGTTCTTC.

V and J are TRBV7-9 and TRBJ2-5, with 7 positions matching TRBD2. CDR1 is SEHNR, CDR2 FQNEAQ, per germline (reference sequence). The V and J ends lost 1 base and 2 bases, in that order; junction bases with no gene match: 10. The CDR3 sequence is 17 residues long. CDR3 nucleotides: TGTGCCAGCAGCTTAGTTCAAAACCTAGCGGATCAAGAGACCCAGTACTTC. Translating it yields CASSLVQNLADQETQYF.

The rearrangement uses TRBV18 and TRBJ1-6, with TRBD1 identical over 7 bases. V shed 6 bases, J shed 13 bases, and the junction held 6 bases outside the gene matches. Germline CDR1 is KGHSH and CDR2 is LQKENI. The CDR3 has 12 residues. The CDR3 region is CASSRDSPPLHF. The CDR3 nucleotides are TGTGCCAGCTCGCGGGACAGCCCTCCCCTCCACTTT. Based on the CDR3 plus reference TRBV18 and TRBJ1-6, the full variable domain is NAGVMQNPRHLVRRRGQEARLRCSPMKGHSHVYWYRQLPEEGLKFMVYLQKENIIDESGMPKERFSAEFPKEGPSILRIQQVVRGDSAAYFCASSRDSPPLHFGNGTRLTVT.

The rearrangement links TRBV4-3 to TRBJ1-2, with D unclear. Looked up from germline, CDR1 is LGHNA and CDR2 is YSLEER. CDR3 length: 15 amino acids. V was pared by 3 bases and J by 5 bases, with 16 bases between. The CDR3: CASSHASARGYGYTF. For the CDR3, the DNA is TGCGCCAGCAGCCATGCTTCGGCACGCGGGTATGGCTACACCTTC.

This rearrangement joins TRBV27 to TRBJ2-2; TRBD2 is a possible D gene (6 bases). This CDR3 contains 16 residues. The germline V gene has CDR1 MNHEY and CDR2 SMNVEV (reference sequence). Trimming pared 6 bases from V and 1 base from J, leaving 15 bases between. As DNA, the CDR3 is TGTGCCAGCAGCCCCCGTGTGGGAGGGAACACCGGGGAGCTGTTTTTT. Translation: CASSPRVGGNTGELFF.

The CDR3 DNA is TGTGCCTGGAGTCACAGGGGGGATGAAGCTTTCTTT. It is translated as CAWSHRGDEAFF. The chain joins TRBV30 to TRBJ1-1; 8 bases map to TRBD1. CDR3 length equals 12 residues. Losses at the gene ends were 2 bases for V and 7 bases for J; bases not matched to a gene: 3. Germline V gene lookup returns CDR1 GTSNPN and CDR2 SVGIG (reference sequence).